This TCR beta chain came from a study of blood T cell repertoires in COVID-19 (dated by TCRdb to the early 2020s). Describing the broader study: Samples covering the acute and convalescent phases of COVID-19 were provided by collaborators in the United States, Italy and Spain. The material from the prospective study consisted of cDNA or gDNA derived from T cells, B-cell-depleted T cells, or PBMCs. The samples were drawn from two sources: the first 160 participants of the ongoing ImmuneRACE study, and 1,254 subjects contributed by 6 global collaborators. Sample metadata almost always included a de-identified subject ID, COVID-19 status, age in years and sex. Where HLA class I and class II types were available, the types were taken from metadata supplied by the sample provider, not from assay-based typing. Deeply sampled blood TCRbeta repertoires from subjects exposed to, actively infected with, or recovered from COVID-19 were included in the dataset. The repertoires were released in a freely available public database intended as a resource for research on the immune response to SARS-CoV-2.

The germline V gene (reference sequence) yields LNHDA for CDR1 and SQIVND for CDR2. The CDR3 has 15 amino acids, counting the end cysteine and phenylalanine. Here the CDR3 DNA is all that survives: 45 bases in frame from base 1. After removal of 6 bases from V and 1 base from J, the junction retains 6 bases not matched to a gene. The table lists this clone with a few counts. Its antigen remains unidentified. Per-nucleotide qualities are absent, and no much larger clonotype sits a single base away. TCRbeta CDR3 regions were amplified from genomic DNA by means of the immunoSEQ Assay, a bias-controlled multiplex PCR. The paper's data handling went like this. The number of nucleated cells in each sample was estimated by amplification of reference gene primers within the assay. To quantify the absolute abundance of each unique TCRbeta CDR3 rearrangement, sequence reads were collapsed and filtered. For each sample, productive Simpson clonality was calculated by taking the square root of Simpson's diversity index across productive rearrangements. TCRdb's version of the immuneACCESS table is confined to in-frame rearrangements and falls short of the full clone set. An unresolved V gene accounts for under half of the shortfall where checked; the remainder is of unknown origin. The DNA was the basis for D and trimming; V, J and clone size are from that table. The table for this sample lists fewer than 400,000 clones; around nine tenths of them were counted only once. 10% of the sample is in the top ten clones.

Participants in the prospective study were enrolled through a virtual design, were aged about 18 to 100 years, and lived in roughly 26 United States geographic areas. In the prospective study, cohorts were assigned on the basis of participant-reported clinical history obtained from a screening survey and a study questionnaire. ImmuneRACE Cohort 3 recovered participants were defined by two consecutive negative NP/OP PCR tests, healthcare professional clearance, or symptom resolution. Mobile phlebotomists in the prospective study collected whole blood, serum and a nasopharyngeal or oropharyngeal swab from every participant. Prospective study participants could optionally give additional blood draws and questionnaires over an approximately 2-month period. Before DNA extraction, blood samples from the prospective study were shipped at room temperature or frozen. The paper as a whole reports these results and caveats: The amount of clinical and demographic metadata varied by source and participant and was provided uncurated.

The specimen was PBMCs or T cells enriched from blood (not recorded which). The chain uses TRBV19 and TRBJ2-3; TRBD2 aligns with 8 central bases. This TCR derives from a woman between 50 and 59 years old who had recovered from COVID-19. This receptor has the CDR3 CASRPSGGGTDTQYF. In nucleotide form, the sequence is TGTGCCAGTAGGCCCAGCGGGGGCGGCACAGATACGCAGTATTTT.